Listed below are T cell receptor beta chains from one sample, sequenced in a study of breast tumors, draining lymph nodes, adjacent tissues. From the multiplex PCR reads, TCRdb called clonotypes with MiXCR, one entry per CDR3 protein. Here the sample spans fewer than 250,000 distinct CDR3 sequences, about 30% being singletons. The specimen sequenced was axillary lymph node tissue. Every receptor here comes from a female donor with breast cancer. Some clones in this sample may be carry-over from other donors' samples. CDR3s leave out the opening cysteine and the closing phenylalanine or tryptophan. Each record gives: J gene, V gene, CDR3 protein.

J: TRBJ2-7
V: TRBV6-2/TRBV6-3
CDR3: ASSLEDLGYEQY

J: TRBJ2-3
V: TRBV5-8
CDR3: ASSLTSADTQY

J: TRBJ2-1
V: TRBV10-3
CDR3: AISRDSYNEQF

J: TRBJ1-3
V: TRBV7-2
CDR3: ASSLVGRGSGNTIY

J: TRBJ2-1
V: TRBV14
CDR3: ASSQDSLLNEQF

J: TRBJ2-2
V: TRBV29-1
CDR3: SVRRETGELF

J: TRBJ2-1
V: TRBV14
CDR3: ASSQLLTGELNNEQF

J: TRBJ2-1
V: TRBV7-2
CDR3: ASSPGLAGGDNEQF

J: TRBJ2-1
V: TRBV28
CDR3: ASSGGGTYNEQF

J: TRBJ2-1
V: TRBV7-2
CDR3: ASSLGIAGGDNEQF

J: TRBJ2-2
V: TRBV6-6
CDR3: ASSHAGGRTGELF

J: TRBJ2-5
V: TRBV5-1
CDR3: ASSLGAQMGGQETQY

J: TRBJ2-1
V: TRBV27
CDR3: ASSPPSRREPHNEQF

J: TRBJ2-7
V: TRBV9
CDR3: AGSVGGNPYEQS

J: TRBJ1-6
V: TRBV6-5
CDR3: ASSHDGGVDNSPLH

J: TRBJ2-7
V: TRBV7-6
CDR3: ASSPVAYEQY

J: TRBJ1-5
V: TRBV7-9
CDR3: ASSLGGNGQPQH

J: TRBJ1-2
V: TRBV19
CDR3: ASSPRGANYGYT

J: TRBJ2-1
V: TRBV6-6
CDR3: ASSSSHDRAF

J: TRBJ2-2
V: TRBV2
CDR3: ASSEGPLTGEPF